Sequencing of this TCR beta chain was carried out in a study of CD8 T cells in Susac syndrome. The authors reverse transcribed 0.5 to 1 ug RNA with random hexamers. A multiplex approach, immunoSEQ multiplex PCR, amplified TCR beta CDR3 across 54 Vbeta and 13 Jbeta. TCRdb processed the immunoSEQ multiplex PCR reads anew with MiXCR; each CDR3 protein has one entry. The sample consists of 150,000 to 200,000 distinct CDR3 sequences, 90% to 95% of them appearing once. The study sequenced TCR beta in blood CD8+ and CD4+ T cells. Healthy donors constituted the controls, which were matched for age and sex. This CDR3 spans 14 amino acids. Per the germline V gene, CDR1 is SGHRS and CDR2 is YFSETQ. Trimming cost V 0 bases and J 2 bases, with 7 bases left between them.

The chain carries TRBV5-1 and TRBJ2-3; D is unresolved. This receptor was taken from a human donor in good health. Sequencing was carried out using CD4+ T cells from PBMCs. The DNA for the CDR3 is TGCGCCAGCAGCTTGGGAGCCATCACAGATACGCAGTATTTT. It yields the protein CASSLGAITDTQYF.